This T cell receptor beta chain was sequenced for a study of blood T cell repertoires in COVID-19. At the level of the study: The origin of the acute and convalescent COVID-19 samples was the United States, Italy and Spain. Nucleic acid was either cDNA or gDNA, and it came from T cells, B-cell-depleted T cells, or PBMCs.

Sequencing was performed with immunoSEQ multiplex PCR; in TCRdb, only in-frame clones are kept and a portion is missing. The sample has 130,000 or so clones, about 89% seen once. The TCR sequence derives from a man aged 55 to 70 with COVID-19, enrolled during active disease. Sequencing was carried out using peripheral blood.

CDR3 region: CASSVGSSGRGGYTF. The CDR3 bases are TGTGCCAGCAGCGTAGGAAGCTCGGGGAGGGGAGGCTACACCTTC. This chain uses TRBV9 with TRBJ1-2; maybe TRBD1 (5 bases). Germline lookup yields CDR1 SGDLS and CDR2 YYNGEE. There are 15 residues in the CDR3. V gave up 0 bases and J gave up 8 bases, with 17 bases separating them.